These T cell receptor beta chains were read from a single sample in a study of blood T cell repertoires in COVID-19. The repertoire was sequenced with immunoSEQ multiplex PCR; TCRdb's copy has only in-frame clones and lacks some. This table has more than 65,000 clones, roughly four fifths appearing once. Input material: peripheral blood. The receptors come from a human donor in a cohort sampled during active COVID-19. CDR3s include the opening cysteine and the closing phenylalanine or tryptophan. The D gene is left open where the match is weak. Size is stated for part of the rows, as once, few or many counts, or as a class when the clone is expanded.

size	V	J	D	length	CDR3	DNA
NA	TRBV5-6	TRBJ1-2	TRBD1	14	CASSLATGRYGYTF	TGTGCCAGCAGCTTGGCGACAGGGCGGTATGGCTACACCTTC
NA	TRBV7-9	TRBJ2-3	NA	11	CASSLSHTQYF	TGTGCCAGCAGCTTAAGCCACACGCAGTATTTT
once	TRBV30	TRBJ1-2	NA	13	CAWATASNYGYTF	TGTGCCTGGGCGACAGCCTCAAACTATGGCTACACCTTC
few	TRBV6-6	TRBJ1-5	TRBD1	15	CASSSSGQGNQPQHF	TGTGCCAGCAGTTCCTCAGGACAGGGCAATCAGCCCCAGCATTTT
NA	TRBV5-1	TRBJ1-1	TRBD1	14	CASTSGTVNTEAFF	TGCGCCAGCACCTCAGGGACAGTGAACACTGAAGCTTTCTTT
NA	TRBV7-6	TRBJ1-1	NA	14	CASSALAENTEAFF	TGTGCCAGCAGCGCTTTGGCGGAGAACACTGAAGCTTTCTTT
NA	TRBV6-5	TRBJ1-2	TRBD1	14	CASRRTGAHYGYTF	TGTGCCAGCAGACGGACAGGGGCCCACTATGGCTACACCTTC
few	TRBV12-5	TRBJ2-7	TRBD2	16	CASGLVRTSGTYEQYF	TGTGCTAGTGGTTTGGTTAGGACTAGCGGAACCTACGAGCAGTACTTC
NA	TRBV4-3	TRBJ1-2	TRBD1	15	CASSQDRGGYYGYTF	TGCGCCAGCAGCCAGGACAGGGGGGGATACTATGGCTACACCTTC
NA	TRBV30	TRBJ1-3	NA	16	CAWSVSGSSSGNTIYF	TGTGCCTGGAGTGTTTCGGGGTCGAGCTCTGGAAACACCATATATTTT
NA	TRBV30	TRBJ2-7	NA	12	CAWSVRAAEQYF	TGTGCCTGGAGTGTACGAGCGGCCGAGCAGTACTTC
NA	TRBV19	TRBJ2-2	NA	13	CASTRGNTGELFF	TGTGCCAGTACAAGAGGGAACACCGGGGAGCTGTTTTTT
NA	TRBV9	TRBJ1-4	TRBD1	16	CASSVRGDRVNEKLFF	TGTGCCAGCAGCGTAAGGGGGGACAGAGTTAATGAAAAACTGTTTTTT
NA	TRBV27	TRBJ2-3	TRBD2	16	CASSLLAGGLGDTQYF	TGTGCCAGCAGTTTACTAGCGGGGGGGCTAGGTGATACGCAGTATTTT
NA	TRBV7-2	TRBJ2-5	NA	12	CASSWLLETQYF	TGTGCCAGCAGCTGGCTTTTAGAGACCCAGTACTTC
NA	TRBV4-2	TRBJ1-3	TRBD1	17	CASSQTGTGVTGNTIYF	TGTGCCAGCAGCCAAACCGGGACAGGGGTAACAGGAAACACCATATATTTT